A selection of T cell receptor beta chains follows, all from one sample in a study of shared clonotypes between healthy human individuals. Profiled with immunoSEQ multiplex PCR; TCRdb holds only in-frame clones, not every one. The table lists about 2.4 million clones, approximately 94% of them singletons. Sequencing was carried out using naive CD4+ T cells from PBMCs. The receptors here all came from a young man in good health. Some clones in this sample may be carry-over from other donors' samples. CDR3s include the opening cysteine and the closing phenylalanine or tryptophan. D genes are given only for firm matches. Clone sizes are given selectively: once, few, many, or a class where the clone is expanded.

j_gene: TRBJ1-1
d_gene: TRBD1
v_gene: TRBV7-8
abundance: .
CDR3nt: TGTGCCAGCAGCTTTACAGGGGGCGCGAGAACTGAAGCTTTCTTT
CDR3aa: CASSFTGGARTEAFF

j_gene: TRBJ1-2
d_gene: TRBD1
v_gene: TRBV28
abundance: once
CDR3nt: TGTGCCAGCAGACCGACAGGGGGTGGCTATGGCTACACCTTC
CDR3aa: CASRPTGGGYGYTF

j_gene: TRBJ2-2
d_gene: .
v_gene: TRBV5-1
abundance: .
CDR3nt: TGCGCCAGCAGCTCGACATGGAGCGGGGAGCTGTTTTTT
CDR3aa: CASSSTWSGELFF

j_gene: TRBJ2-3
d_gene: .
v_gene: TRBV6-6
abundance: .
CDR3nt: TGTGCCAGCAGTTACGTGAGTAAAACAGATACGCAGTATTTT
CDR3aa: CASSYVSKTDTQYF

j_gene: TRBJ1-1
d_gene: TRBD1
v_gene: TRBV28
abundance: .
CDR3nt: TGTGCCAGCAGTTTGACGACAGGGTATACTGAAGCTTTCTTT
CDR3aa: CASSLTTGYTEAFF

j_gene: TRBJ2-3
d_gene: .
v_gene: TRBV5-4
abundance: .
CDR3nt: TGTGCCAGCAGCTTGGATAGTCCAGATACGCAGTATTTT
CDR3aa: CASSLDSPDTQYF

j_gene: TRBJ2-6
d_gene: .
v_gene: TRBV30
abundance: .
CDR3nt: TGTGCCTGGAGTCCAGGCCTTCGCGTCTCTGGGGCCAACGTCCTGACTTTC
CDR3aa: CAWSPGLRVSGANVLTF

j_gene: TRBJ2-1
d_gene: .
v_gene: TRBV5-1
abundance: .
CDR3nt: TGCGCCAGCAGCTTGCTGGCCGCCGGGGCTTACAATGAGCAGTTCTTC
CDR3aa: CASSLLAAGAYNEQFF

j_gene: TRBJ2-1
d_gene: .
v_gene: TRBV5-1
abundance: .
CDR3nt: TGCGCCAGCAGCTTGGGGGTAGAAAACGAGCAGTTCTTC
CDR3aa: CASSLGVENEQFF

j_gene: TRBJ2-7
d_gene: .
v_gene: TRBV11-2
abundance: .
CDR3nt: TGTGCCAGCAGCTTAGGAGGGAGCTCCTACGAGCAGTACTTC
CDR3aa: CASSLGGSSYEQYF

j_gene: TRBJ1-1
d_gene: TRBD1
v_gene: TRBV29-1
abundance: .
CDR3nt: TGCAGCGTTGCCAGGGGGCAAACTGAAGCTTTCTTT
CDR3aa: CSVARGQTEAFF

j_gene: TRBJ2-7
d_gene: .
v_gene: TRBV6-1
abundance: .
CDR3nt: TGTGCCAGCAGTGGGGGCATCTACGAGCAGTACTTC
CDR3aa: CASSGGIYEQYF

j_gene: TRBJ2-7
d_gene: TRBD1
v_gene: TRBV7-2
abundance: .
CDR3nt: TGTGCCAGCAGCTCCGCTCCGGGGACAGGGGTCCACGAGCAGTACTTC
CDR3aa: CASSSAPGTGVHEQYF

j_gene: TRBJ2-7
d_gene: .
v_gene: TRBV5-6
abundance: .
CDR3nt: TGTGCCAGCAGCTCCCGCGGAAACTACGAGCAGTACTTC
CDR3aa: CASSSRGNYEQYF

j_gene: TRBJ2-7
d_gene: TRBD1
v_gene: TRBV28
abundance: once
CDR3nt: TGTGCCAGTCAGAGGACAGGGTACTACGAGCAGTACTTC
CDR3aa: CASQRTGYYEQYF

j_gene: TRBJ1-5
d_gene: TRBD1
v_gene: TRBV6-1
abundance: .
CDR3nt: TGTGCCAGCAGTGACCGGGACAGGGGAGGAGAACAGCCCCAGCATTTT
CDR3aa: CASSDRDRGGEQPQHF

j_gene: TRBJ2-2
d_gene: .
v_gene: TRBV5-4
abundance: .
CDR3nt: TGTGCCAGCAGCTTTGGGGGAGTTATCCCCGGGGAGCTGTTTTTT
CDR3aa: CASSFGGVIPGELFF

j_gene: TRBJ2-7
d_gene: .
v_gene: TRBV5-1
abundance: .
CDR3nt: TGCGCCAGCAGCTTGTCGGCCAGCGCCTCCGAGCAGTACTTC
CDR3aa: CASSLSASASEQYF

j_gene: TRBJ1-5
d_gene: TRBD1
v_gene: TRBV18
abundance: .
CDR3nt: TGTGCCAGCTCACCCTTACAGGGGCGTCAGCCCCAGCATTTT
CDR3aa: CASSPLQGRQPQHF

j_gene: TRBJ2-1
d_gene: .
v_gene: TRBV6-6
abundance: .
CDR3nt: TGTGCCAGCAAAAAAGGCATTGGGAGCTCCTACAATGAGCAGTTCTTC
CDR3aa: CASKKGIGSSYNEQFF

j_gene: TRBJ1-1
d_gene: .
v_gene: TRBV5-1
abundance: .
CDR3nt: TGCGCCAGCAGCTTGGACCAGATGAACACTGAAGCTTTCTTT
CDR3aa: CASSLDQMNTEAFF

j_gene: TRBJ2-1
d_gene: TRBD2
v_gene: TRBV29-1
abundance: .
CDR3nt: TGCAGCGTTGAAGAGACTAGCGGGAGGTTCGGTGAGCAGTTCTTC
CDR3aa: CSVEETSGRFGEQFF

j_gene: TRBJ2-3
d_gene: TRBD2
v_gene: TRBV19
abundance: .
CDR3nt: TGTGCCAGTAGTAGGCGGGAGGGAGGAGCAGATACGCAGTATTTT
CDR3aa: CASSRREGGADTQYF

j_gene: TRBJ2-7
d_gene: .
v_gene: TRBV18
abundance: .
CDR3nt: TGTGCCAGCTCACTGGGCAGGAGCTCCTACGAGCAGTACTTC
CDR3aa: CASSLGRSSYEQYF

j_gene: TRBJ2-3
d_gene: TRBD2
v_gene: TRBV28
abundance: .
CDR3nt: TGTGCCAGCAGTATCCGACTAGCGGGAGTGAGGGATACGCAGTATTTT
CDR3aa: CASSIRLAGVRDTQYF

j_gene: TRBJ2-1
d_gene: TRBD2
v_gene: TRBV7-9
abundance: .
CDR3nt: TGTGCCAGCCTTTCACTAGCGGGGCCCCCGAGCTCCTACAATGAGCAGTTCTTC
CDR3aa: CASLSLAGPPSSYNEQFF

j_gene: TRBJ2-3
d_gene: TRBD2
v_gene: TRBV11-3
abundance: once
CDR3nt: TGTGCCAGCAGCCCCCGGACTAGCGGGAGGATGGATACGCAGTATTTT
CDR3aa: CASSPRTSGRMDTQYF

j_gene: TRBJ1-6
d_gene: .
v_gene: TRBV7-9
abundance: once
CDR3nt: TGTGCCAGCAGCCCCGGGGGGGATCTCCACTTT
CDR3aa: CASSPGGDLHF

j_gene: TRBJ1-3
d_gene: .
v_gene: TRBV18
abundance: .
CDR3nt: TGTGCCAGCTCACCAAGTGACACCATATATTTT
CDR3aa: CASSPSDTIYF

j_gene: TRBJ1-2
d_gene: .
v_gene: TRBV28
abundance: once
CDR3nt: TGTGCCAGCAGTTTAATAGGGCACTATGGCTACACCTTC
CDR3aa: CASSLIGHYGYTF

j_gene: TRBJ2-3
d_gene: .
v_gene: TRBV5-1
abundance: .
CDR3nt: TGCGCCAGCAGCTTGGTCCTGTCTAGCACAGATACGCAGTATTTT
CDR3aa: CASSLVLSSTDTQYF

j_gene: TRBJ2-7
d_gene: TRBD2
v_gene: TRBV2
abundance: .
CDR3nt: TGTGCCATCCCGACTAGCGGGACAAACGAGCAGTACTTC
CDR3aa: CAIPTSGTNEQYF

j_gene: TRBJ1-5
d_gene: .
v_gene: TRBV12-1
abundance: .
CDR3nt: TGTGCCAGCAGACCCTGTCCCGGGACAGTGAATCAGCCCCAGCATTTT
CDR3aa: CASRPCPGTVNQPQHF

j_gene: TRBJ2-7
d_gene: .
v_gene: TRBV6-1
abundance: .
CDR3nt: TGTGCCAGCAGTGAATTGTTCGCCTCCTACGAGCAGTACTTC
CDR3aa: CASSELFASYEQYF

j_gene: TRBJ1-4
d_gene: .
v_gene: TRBV28
abundance: .
CDR3nt: TGTGCCAGCAGTTCCCGAGACCCCATAACTAATGAAAAACTGTTTTTT
CDR3aa: CASSSRDPITNEKLFF